This T cell receptor beta chain was sequenced during a study of technical replicates of blood from a handful of donors. The CDR3 has 15 residues. Germline CDR1 SSHAT, CDR2 FNYEAQ (reference sequence). Trimming removed 3 bases from V and 8 bases from J, with 19 bases in between. Clones were sequenced by immunoSEQ multiplex PCR, and TCRdb holds only the in-frame ones, with some missing. The profile shows about 73,000 clones, around 93% of them singletons. Sample: T cells isolated from PBMCs. The clonotype originates from a human donor in good health. V is TRBV7-7 and J is TRBJ1-2; maybe TRBD1 (5 bases). The CDR3: CASSFASDRDSGYTF. For the CDR3, the DNA is TGTGCCAGCAGCTTCGCATCCGACCGAGACAGCGGCTACACCTTC.